This T cell receptor beta chain is from a study of blood T cell repertoires in COVID-19. Study summary: The United States, Italy and Spain provided the acute and convalescent COVID-19 samples. T cells, B-cell-depleted T cells, or PBMCs supplied cDNA or gDNA.

CDR1 is LNHDA, CDR2 SQIVND, per germline (reference sequence). This CDR3 spans 15 amino acids. Trimming removed 1 base from V and 1 base from J, with 10 bases in between. This table comes from immunoSEQ multiplex PCR, and its TCRdb copy is limited to in-frame clones, with some not included. The sample shows nearly 350,000 clones, around 91% of them seen only once. Sequencing was done on a sample of peripheral blood. This TCR was sampled from a young woman who had recovered from COVID-19. V usage is TRBV19 and J usage is TRBJ1-1; no firm D call. The chain's CDR3 is CASSIVLPENTEAFF. The CDR3 nucleotides read TGTGCCAGTAGTATAGTTCTCCCAGAGAACACTGAAGCTTTCTTT.